This TCR beta chain was recovered during a study of cytomegalovirus exposure and HLA in healthy donors. General study points: It was confirmed in vitro that a few of the CMV-associated chains were specific for CMV antigens. One variant, a missense change in DCLRE1C, was linked in a later analysis to TCR beta V- and J-gene trimming. In a later analysis, productive TCRs from donors in an Asian-associated ancestry cluster reportedly carried fewer N-insertions than the cohort mean.

Concerning this clone itself: No antigen is known for it.

PCR was performed using 60 Vbeta and 13 Jbeta primers. The authors' processing: An analysis performed later counted 70 million to 90 million unique TCR beta chains (roughly 11 million of them shared). The table came from immunoSEQ multiplex PCR; TCRdb's copy has only in-frame clones and leaves some out. V and J calls and clone size follow that table, whereas D and trimming were derived from the DNA. The data contain some 110,000 clones, about 81% of them seen just once; the ten biggest clones take up 2.5% to 3%. Trimming removed 5 bases from V and 8 bases from J; junction bases left unmatched: 4. The CDR3 runs to 14 residues. Germline V gene lookup returns CDR1 SGHVS and CDR2 FNYEAQ.

The J gene is TRBJ2-1, the V gene TRBV7-6; 12 nucleotides line up with TRBD2. Sequences were obtained from PBMCs. The sequence came from a male donor in good health and CMV-seropositive. CDR3 coding DNA: TGTGCCAGCAGCCGACTAGCGGGAGTACATGAGCAGTTCTTC. It yields the protein CASSRLAGVHEQFF.